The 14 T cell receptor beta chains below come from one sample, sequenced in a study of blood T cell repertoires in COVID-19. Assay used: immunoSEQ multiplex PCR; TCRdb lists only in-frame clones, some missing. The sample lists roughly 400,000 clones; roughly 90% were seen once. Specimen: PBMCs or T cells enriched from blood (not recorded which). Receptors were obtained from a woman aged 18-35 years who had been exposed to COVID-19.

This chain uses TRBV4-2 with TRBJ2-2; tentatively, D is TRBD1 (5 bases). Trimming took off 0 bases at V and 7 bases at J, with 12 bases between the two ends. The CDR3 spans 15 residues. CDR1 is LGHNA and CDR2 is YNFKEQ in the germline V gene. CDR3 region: CASSQDSPDSGELFF. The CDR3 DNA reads TGTGCCAGCAGCCAAGATAGCCCCGACAGCGGGGAGCTGTTTTTT.

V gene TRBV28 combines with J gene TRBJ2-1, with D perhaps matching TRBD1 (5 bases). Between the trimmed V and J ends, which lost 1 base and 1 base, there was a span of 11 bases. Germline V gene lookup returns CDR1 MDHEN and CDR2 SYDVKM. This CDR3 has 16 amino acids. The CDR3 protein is CASSLYPGRSYNEQFF. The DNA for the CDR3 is TGTGCCAGCAGTTTATATCCAGGGCGGTCCTACAATGAGCAGTTCTTC.

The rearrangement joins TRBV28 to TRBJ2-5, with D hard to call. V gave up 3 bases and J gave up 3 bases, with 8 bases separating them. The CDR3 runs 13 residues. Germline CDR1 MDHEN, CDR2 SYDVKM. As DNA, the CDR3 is TGTGCCAGCAGTTTTCCCAGGAAAGAGACCCAGTACTTC. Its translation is CASSFPRKETQYF.

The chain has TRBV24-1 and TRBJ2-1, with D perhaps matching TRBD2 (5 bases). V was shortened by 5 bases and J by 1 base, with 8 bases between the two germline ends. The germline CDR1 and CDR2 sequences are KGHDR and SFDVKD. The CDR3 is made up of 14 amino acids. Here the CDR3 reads CATSGGLSYNEQFF. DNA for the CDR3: TGTGCCACCAGTGGCGGGCTGTCCTACAATGAGCAGTTCTTC.

The CDR3 DNA reads TGTGCCAGCAGTCGACAGGGGGACCTTCGCACAGATACGCAGTATTTT. It specifies CASSRQGDLRTDTQYF. The V and J genes are TRBV28 and TRBJ2-3; 9 bases agree with TRBD1. The V gene end was trimmed by 5 bases and the J gene end by 1 base; junction bases not matched to a gene: 7. The CDR3 is 16 amino acids. Looked up from germline, CDR1 is MDHEN and CDR2 is SYDVKM.

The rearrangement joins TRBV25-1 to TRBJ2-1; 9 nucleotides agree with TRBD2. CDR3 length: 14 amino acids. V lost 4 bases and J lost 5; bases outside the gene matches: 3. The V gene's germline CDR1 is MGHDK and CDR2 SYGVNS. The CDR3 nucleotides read TGTGCCAGCAGTGTAGCGGGGGTGCACAATGAGCAGTTCTTC. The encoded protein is CASSVAGVHNEQFF.

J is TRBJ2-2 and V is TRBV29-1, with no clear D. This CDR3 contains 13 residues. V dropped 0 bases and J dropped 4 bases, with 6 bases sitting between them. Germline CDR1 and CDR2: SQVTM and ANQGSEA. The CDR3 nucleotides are TGCAGCGTTGAAGACACGGTCACCGGGGAGCTGTTTTTT. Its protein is CSVEDTVTGELFF.

This CDR3 reads CASSESRGRYGYTF. Here the CDR3 DNA reads TGTGCCAGCAGTGAAAGCAGGGGGAGGTATGGCTACACCTTC. This chain joins TRBV2 and TRBJ1-2; TRBD1 matches 7 bases. The CDR3 is 14 amino acids. V was clipped by 2 bases and J by 5 bases; unmatched bases: 5. CDR1 is SNHLY, CDR2 FYNNEI, per germline.

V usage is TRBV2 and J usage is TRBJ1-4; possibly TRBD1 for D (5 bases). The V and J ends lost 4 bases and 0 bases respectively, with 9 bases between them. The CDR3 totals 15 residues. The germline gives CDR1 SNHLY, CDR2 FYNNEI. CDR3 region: CASSVGLTTNEKLFF. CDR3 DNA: TGTGCCAGCAGTGTGGGACTCACAACTAATGAAAAACTGTTTTTT.

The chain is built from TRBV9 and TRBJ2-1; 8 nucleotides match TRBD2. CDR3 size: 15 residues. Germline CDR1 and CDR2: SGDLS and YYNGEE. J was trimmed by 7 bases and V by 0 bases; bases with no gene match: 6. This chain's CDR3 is CASSVVAGLWNEQFF. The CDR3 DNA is TGTGCCAGCAGCGTAGTAGCGGGGCTCTGGAATGAGCAGTTCTTC.

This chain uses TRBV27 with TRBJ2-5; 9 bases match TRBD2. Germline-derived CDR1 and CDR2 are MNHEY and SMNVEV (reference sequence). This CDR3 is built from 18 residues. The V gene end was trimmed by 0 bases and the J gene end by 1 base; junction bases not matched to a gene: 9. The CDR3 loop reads CASSLSGVAGAFQETQYF. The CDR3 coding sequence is TGTGCCAGCAGTTTATCCGGGGTAGCGGGAGCCTTCCAAGAGACCCAGTACTTC.

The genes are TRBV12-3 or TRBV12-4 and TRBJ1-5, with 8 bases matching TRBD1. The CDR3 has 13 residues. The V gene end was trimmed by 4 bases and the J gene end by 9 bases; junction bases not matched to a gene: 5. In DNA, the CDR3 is TGTGCCAGCAGTTCGACAGGGGACGGGCCCCAGCATTTT. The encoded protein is CASSSTGDGPQHF.

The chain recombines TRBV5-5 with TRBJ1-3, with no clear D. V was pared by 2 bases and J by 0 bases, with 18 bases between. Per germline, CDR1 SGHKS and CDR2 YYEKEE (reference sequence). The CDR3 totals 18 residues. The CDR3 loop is CASSFLRQVTSSGNTIYF. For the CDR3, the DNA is TGTGCCAGCAGCTTCCTGCGCCAGGTAACGTCCTCTGGAAACACCATATATTTT.

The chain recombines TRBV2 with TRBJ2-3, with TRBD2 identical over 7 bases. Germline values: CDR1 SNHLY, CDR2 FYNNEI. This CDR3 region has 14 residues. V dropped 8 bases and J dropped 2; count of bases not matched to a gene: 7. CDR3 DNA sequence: TGTGCCAGCCGTGGCGGGGGTCACACAGATACGCAGTATTTT. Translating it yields CASRGGGHTDTQYF.